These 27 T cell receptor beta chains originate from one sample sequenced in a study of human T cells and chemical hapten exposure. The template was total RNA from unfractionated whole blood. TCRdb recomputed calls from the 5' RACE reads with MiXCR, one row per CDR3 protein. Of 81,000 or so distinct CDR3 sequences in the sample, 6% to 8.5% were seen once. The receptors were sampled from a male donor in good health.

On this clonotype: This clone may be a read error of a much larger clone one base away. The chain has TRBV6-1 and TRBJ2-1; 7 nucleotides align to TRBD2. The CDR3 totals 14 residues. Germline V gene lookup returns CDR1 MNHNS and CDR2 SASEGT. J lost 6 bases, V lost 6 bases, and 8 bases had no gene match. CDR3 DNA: TGTGCCAGCAGCCTTGGGGGGGGGGTCAATGAGCAGTTCTTC. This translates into CASSLGGGVNEQFF.

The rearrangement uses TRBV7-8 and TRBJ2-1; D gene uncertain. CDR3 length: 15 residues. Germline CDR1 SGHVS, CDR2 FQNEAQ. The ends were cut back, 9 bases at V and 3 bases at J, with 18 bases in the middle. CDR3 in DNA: TGTGCCAGGAGCCTACGGAGACACAACTACAATGAGCAGTTCTTC. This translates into CARSLRRHNYNEQFF.

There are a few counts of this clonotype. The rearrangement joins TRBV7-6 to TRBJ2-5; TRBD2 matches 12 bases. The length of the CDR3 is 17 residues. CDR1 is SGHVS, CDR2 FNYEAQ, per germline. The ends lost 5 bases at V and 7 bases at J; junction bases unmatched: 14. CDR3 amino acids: CASSPELAGGALGTQYF. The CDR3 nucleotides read TGTGCCAGCAGCCCGGAACTAGCGGGAGGAGCTTTGGGGACCCAGTACTTC.

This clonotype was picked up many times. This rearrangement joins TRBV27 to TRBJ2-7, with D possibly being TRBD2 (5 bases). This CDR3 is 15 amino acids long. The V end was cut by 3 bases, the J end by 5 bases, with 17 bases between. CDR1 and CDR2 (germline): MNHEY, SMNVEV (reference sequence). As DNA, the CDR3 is TGTGCCAGCAGTTTTATGTCAGGCCCCGGGGACGAGCAGTACTTC. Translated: CASSFMSGPGDEQYF.

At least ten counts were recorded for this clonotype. The chain's CDR3 is CAISETGDQETQYF. For the CDR3, the DNA is TGTGCCATCAGTGAAACAGGGGACCAAGAGACCCAGTACTTC. The genes are TRBV10-3 and TRBJ2-5; 7 positions match TRBD1. The trim removed 3 bases at V and 0 bases at J, leaving 1 base unmatched. CDR3 length: 14 residues. From germline, CDR1 is ENHRY and CDR2 SYGVKD.

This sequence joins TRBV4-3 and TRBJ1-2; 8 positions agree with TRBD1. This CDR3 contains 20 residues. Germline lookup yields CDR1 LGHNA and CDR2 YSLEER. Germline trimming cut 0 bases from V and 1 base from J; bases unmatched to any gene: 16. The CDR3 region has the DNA TGCGCCAGCAGCCAAGATATCCCCAGGGGGCGCCGAGACCTTAACTATGGCTACACCTTC. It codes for CASSQDIPRGRRDLNYGYTF.

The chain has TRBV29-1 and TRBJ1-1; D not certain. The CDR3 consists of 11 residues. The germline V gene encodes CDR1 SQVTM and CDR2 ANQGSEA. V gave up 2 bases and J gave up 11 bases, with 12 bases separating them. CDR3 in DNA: TGCAGCGTTGAAACGCGGACTAAGGCTTTCTTT. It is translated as CSVETRTKAFF.

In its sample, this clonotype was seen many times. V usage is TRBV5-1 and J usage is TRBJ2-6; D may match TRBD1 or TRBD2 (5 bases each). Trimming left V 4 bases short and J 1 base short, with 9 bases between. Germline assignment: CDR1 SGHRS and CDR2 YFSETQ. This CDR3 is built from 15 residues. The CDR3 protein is CASSRDLSGANVLTF. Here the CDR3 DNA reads TGCGCCAGCAGCAGGGACCTGTCTGGGGCCAACGTCCTGACTTTC. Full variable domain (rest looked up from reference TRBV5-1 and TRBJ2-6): KAGVTQTPRYLIKTRGQQVTLSCSPISGHRSVSWYQQTPGQGLQFLFEYFSETQRNKGNFPGRFSGRQFSNSRSEMNVSTLELGDSALYLCASSRDLSGANVLTFGAGSRLTVL.

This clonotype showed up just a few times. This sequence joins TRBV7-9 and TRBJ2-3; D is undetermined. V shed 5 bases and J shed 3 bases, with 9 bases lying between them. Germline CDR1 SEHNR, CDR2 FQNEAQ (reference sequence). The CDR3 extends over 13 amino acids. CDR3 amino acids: CASSPARTDTQYF. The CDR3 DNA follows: TGTGCCAGCAGCCCGGCAAGAACAGATACGCAGTATTTT.

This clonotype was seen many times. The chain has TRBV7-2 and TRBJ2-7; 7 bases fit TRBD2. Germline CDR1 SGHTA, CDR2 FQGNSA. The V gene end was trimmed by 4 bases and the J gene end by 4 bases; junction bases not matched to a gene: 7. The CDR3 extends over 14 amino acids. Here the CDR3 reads CASSSAGDSYEQYF. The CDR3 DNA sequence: TGTGCCAGCAGCTCGGCGGGAGACAGTTACGAGCAGTACTTC.

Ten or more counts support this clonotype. The CDR3 DNA reads TGTGCCAGCAGCCTCTTAACTAGCGGGGGATTCTACGAGCAGTACTTC. This codes for CASSLLTSGGFYEQYF. This chain links TRBV7-2 with TRBJ2-7; 11 bases are shared with TRBD2. V dropped 5 bases and J dropped 3; count of bases not matched to a gene: 9. This CDR3 contains 16 residues. Germline lookup yields CDR1 SGHTA and CDR2 FQGNSA.

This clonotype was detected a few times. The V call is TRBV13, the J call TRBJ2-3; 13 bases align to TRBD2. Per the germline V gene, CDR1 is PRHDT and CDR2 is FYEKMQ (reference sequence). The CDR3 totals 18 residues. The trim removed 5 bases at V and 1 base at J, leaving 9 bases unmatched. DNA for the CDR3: TGTGCCAGCAGCACACTAGCGGGGGGGGAAGAACGCACAGATACGCAGTATTTT. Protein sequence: CASSTLAGGEERTDTQYF. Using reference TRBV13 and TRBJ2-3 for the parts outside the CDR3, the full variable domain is AAGVIQSPRHLIKEKRETATLKCYPIPRHDTVYWYQQGPGQDPQFLISFYEKMQSDKGSIPDRFSAQQFSDYHSELNMSSLELGDSALYFCASSTLAGGEERTDTQYFGPGTRLTVL.

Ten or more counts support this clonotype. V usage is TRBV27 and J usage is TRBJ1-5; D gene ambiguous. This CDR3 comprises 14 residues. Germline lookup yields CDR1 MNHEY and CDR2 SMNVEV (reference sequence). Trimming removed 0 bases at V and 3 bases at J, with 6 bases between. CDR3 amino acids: CASSLSGSNQPQHF. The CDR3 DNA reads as TGTGCCAGCAGTTTATCGGGGTCCAATCAGCCCCAGCATTTT.

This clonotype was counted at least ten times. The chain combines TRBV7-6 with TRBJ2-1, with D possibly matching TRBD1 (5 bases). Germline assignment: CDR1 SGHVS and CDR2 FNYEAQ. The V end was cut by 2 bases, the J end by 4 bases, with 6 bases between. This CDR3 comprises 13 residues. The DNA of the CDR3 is TGTGCCAGCAGCTTATCAGGGTACAATGAGCAGTTCTTC. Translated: CASSLSGYNEQFF.

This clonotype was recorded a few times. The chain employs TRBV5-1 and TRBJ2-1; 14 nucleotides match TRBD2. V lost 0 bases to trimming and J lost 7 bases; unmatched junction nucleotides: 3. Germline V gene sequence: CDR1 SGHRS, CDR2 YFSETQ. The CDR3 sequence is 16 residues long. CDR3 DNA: TGCGCCAGCAGCTTGGGACTAGCGGGAGGGTGGAATGAGCAGTTCTTC. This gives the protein CASSLGLAGGWNEQFF.

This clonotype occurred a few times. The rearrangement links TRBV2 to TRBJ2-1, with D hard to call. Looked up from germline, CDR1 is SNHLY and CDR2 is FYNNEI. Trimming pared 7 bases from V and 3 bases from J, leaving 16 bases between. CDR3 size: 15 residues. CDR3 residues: CASTRNTVFYNEQFF. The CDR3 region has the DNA TGTGCCAGCACCAGGAATACAGTGTTCTACAATGAGCAGTTCTTC.

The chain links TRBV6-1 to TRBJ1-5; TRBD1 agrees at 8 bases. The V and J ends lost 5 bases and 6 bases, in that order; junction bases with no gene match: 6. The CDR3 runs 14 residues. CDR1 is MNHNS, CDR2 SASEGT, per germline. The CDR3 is CASSYGQGTQPQHF. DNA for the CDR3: TGTGCCAGCAGTTACGGACAGGGTACTCAGCCCCAGCATTTT.

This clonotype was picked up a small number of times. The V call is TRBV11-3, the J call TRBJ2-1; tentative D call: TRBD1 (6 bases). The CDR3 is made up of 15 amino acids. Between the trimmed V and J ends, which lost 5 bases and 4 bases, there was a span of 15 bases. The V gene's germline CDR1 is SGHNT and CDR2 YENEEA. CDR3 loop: CASSEEGQMYNEQFF. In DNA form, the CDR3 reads TGTGCCAGCAGCGAAGAAGGACAGATGTACAATGAGCAGTTCTTC.

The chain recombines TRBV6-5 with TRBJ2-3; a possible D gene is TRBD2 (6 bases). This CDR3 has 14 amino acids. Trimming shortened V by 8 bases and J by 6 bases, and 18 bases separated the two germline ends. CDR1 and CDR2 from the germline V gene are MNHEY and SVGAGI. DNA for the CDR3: TGTGCCAGCCGAGCGGGTCCCCGGGTGGATACGCAGTATTTT. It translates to CASRAGPRVDTQYF.

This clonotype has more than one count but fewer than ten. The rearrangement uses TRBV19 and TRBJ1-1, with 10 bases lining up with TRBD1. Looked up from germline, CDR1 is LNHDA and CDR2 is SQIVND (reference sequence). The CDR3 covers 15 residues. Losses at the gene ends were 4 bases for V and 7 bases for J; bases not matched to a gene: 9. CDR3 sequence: CASSKLGQGNHEAFF. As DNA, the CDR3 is TGTGCCAGTAGTAAGTTGGGACAGGGGAACCATGAAGCTTTCTTT.

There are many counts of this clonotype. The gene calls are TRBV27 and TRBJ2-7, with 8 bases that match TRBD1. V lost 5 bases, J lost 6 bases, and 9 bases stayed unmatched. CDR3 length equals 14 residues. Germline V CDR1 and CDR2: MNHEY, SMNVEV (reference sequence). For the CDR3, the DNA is TGTGCCAGCAGTCCGGGACAGGCAGGCCGCGAGCAGTACTTC. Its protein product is CASSPGQAGREQYF.

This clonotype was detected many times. CDR3 bases: TGTGCCAGCAGTTACTCGGTCGGGGCATATGGCTACACCTTC. It translates to CASSYSVGAYGYTF. The chain links TRBV6-2 or TRBV6-3 to TRBJ1-2; tentatively, D is TRBD1 (5 bases). Trimming stripped 0 bases from V and 5 bases from J, with 10 bases between. CDR3 size: 14 residues. Germline assignment: CDR1 MNHEY and CDR2 SVGEGT.

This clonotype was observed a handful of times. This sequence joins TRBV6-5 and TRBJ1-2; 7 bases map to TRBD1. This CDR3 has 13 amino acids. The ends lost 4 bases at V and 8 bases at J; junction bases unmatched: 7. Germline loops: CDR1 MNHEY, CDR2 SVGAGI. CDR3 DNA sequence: TGTGCCAGCAGTTCCTCAGGGGGTAGAGGCTACACCTTC. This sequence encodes CASSSSGGRGYTF.

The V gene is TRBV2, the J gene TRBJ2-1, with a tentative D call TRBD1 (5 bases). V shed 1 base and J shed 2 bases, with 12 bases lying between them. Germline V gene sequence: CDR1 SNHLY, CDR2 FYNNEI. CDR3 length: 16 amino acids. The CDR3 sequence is CASSEEGIGPYNEQFF. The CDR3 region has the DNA TGTGCCAGCAGTGAAGAGGGGATAGGACCCTACAATGAGCAGTTCTTC.

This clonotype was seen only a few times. CDR3 sequence: CASSPSGAKNIQYF. In DNA, the CDR3 is TGTGCCAGCAGTCCGAGCGGGGCCAAAAACATTCAGTACTTC. The chain uses TRBV12-3 or TRBV12-4 and TRBJ2-4; D may be TRBD2 (6 bases). The CDR3 extends over 14 amino acids. Trimming shortened V by 5 bases and J by 1 base, and 9 bases separated the two germline ends.

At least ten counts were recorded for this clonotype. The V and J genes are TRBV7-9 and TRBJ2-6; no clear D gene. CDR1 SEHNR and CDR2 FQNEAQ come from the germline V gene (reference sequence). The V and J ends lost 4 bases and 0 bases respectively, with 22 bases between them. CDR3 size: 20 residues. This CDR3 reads CASSSTFRSIGDSGANVLTF. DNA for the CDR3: TGTGCCAGCAGCTCAACCTTTAGGAGCATCGGAGACTCTGGGGCCAACGTCCTGACTTTC.

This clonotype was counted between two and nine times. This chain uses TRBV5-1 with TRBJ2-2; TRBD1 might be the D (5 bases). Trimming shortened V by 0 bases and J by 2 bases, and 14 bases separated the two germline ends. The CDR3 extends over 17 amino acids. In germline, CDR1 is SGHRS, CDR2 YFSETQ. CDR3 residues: CASSLGQQDGNTGELFF. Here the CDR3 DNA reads TGCGCCAGCAGCTTGGGACAGCAGGATGGAAACACCGGGGAGCTGTTTTTT.